This T cell receptor (beta chain) is from a study of blood T cell repertoires in COVID-19. Study overall: Two negative PCRs, clearance, or symptom resolution were required of recovered Cohort 3 donors. Sites in the United States, Italy and Spain provided acute and convalescent COVID-19 samples.

Libraries were prepared by immunoSEQ multiplex PCR; TCRdb keeps only in-frame clonotypes and omits some of them. Of 330,000 or so clones in the sample, approximately 89% are singletons; the top ten hold 1.9%. The study drew participants aged roughly 18 to 89 years from some 23 US areas. Categorization into cohorts depended on clinical history that participants reported. The J segment lost 5 bases and the V segment lost 2 bases, leaving 6 bases of the junction unmatched. The CDR3 is 16 amino acids. Germline CDR1 reads SGHRS; CDR2 reads YFSETQ. The chain employs TRBV5-1 and TRBJ1-6, with TRBD1 matching 8 bases. The sample was PBMCs or T cells enriched from blood (not recorded which). This sequence was found in a middle-aged man in a cohort exposed to, infected with or recovered from COVID-19 (not recorded which). The CDR3 region is CASSLVTGVNNSPLHF. As DNA, the CDR3 is TGCGCCAGCAGCTTAGTGACAGGGGTAAATAATTCACCCCTCCACTTT.